The rows below give T cell receptor beta chains drawn from one sample of a study of early T cells in non-severe SARS-CoV-2 infection. MiXCR, run by TCRdb on the 5' RACE reads, gives a single entry per CDR3 protein. The data show tens of thousands of distinct CDR3 sequences, roughly a tenth seen once. Sequencing used whole blood. These receptor sequences come from an adult who was a healthcare worker with PCR-confirmed SARS-CoV-2 infection or an uninfected control (not recorded which). CDR3s include the opening cysteine and the closing phenylalanine or tryptophan. A D gene is named only where the DNA matches it firmly. The size field is filled for only some rows; it gives once, few, many or a size class.

J: TRBJ2-1; size: many; length: 13; V: TRBV7-9; D: .; CDR3: CASSLTGWYPGFF; DNA: TGTGCCAGCAGCTTGACTGGTTGGTATCCTGGGTTCTTC
J: TRBJ1-4; size: few; length: 12; V: TRBV6-5; D: .; CDR3: CASGESKEKLFF; DNA: TGTGCCAGCGGGGAGTCTAAGGAAAAACTGTTTTTT
J: TRBJ1-2; size: .; length: 14; V: TRBV19; D: .; CDR3: CASSIEPGNYGYTF; DNA: TGTGCCAGTAGTATAGAACCGGGAAACTATGGCTACACCTTC
J: TRBJ2-5; size: many; length: 13; V: TRBV20-1; D: .; CDR3: CSARETGKETQYF; DNA: TGCAGTGCTAGAGAAACAGGGAAAGAGACCCAGTACTTC
J: TRBJ1-4; size: many; length: 12; V: TRBV7-2; D: .; CDR3: CASGGLNEKLFF; DNA: TGTGCCAGCGGGGGGTTGAATGAAAAACTGTTTTTT
J: TRBJ2-3; size: many; length: 12; V: TRBV7-6; D: .; CDR3: CASSSWQHTQYF; DNA: TGTGCCAGCAGCTCCTGGCAGCATACGCAGTATTTT
J: TRBJ1-1; size: .; length: 16; V: TRBV19; D: .; CDR3: CASRPQGSQRGTEAFF; DNA: TGTGCCAGCCGCCCCCAGGGATCACAGCGGGGCACTGAAGCTTTCTTT
J: TRBJ2-1; size: many; length: 12; V: TRBV20-1; D: TRBD2; CDR3: CSAPTGREGQFF; DNA: TGCAGTGCCCCCACGGGGCGGGAGGGGCAGTTCTTC
J: TRBJ1-1; size: many; length: 14; V: TRBV30; D: .; CDR3: CAWSGDIENTEAFF; DNA: TGTGCCTGGAGTGGGGACATTGAGAACACTGAAGCTTTCTTT
J: TRBJ1-1; size: .; length: 13; V: TRBV3-1; D: TRBD1; CDR3: CASSPGQGFEAFF; DNA: TGTGCCAGCAGCCCCGGACAGGGATTTGAAGCTTTCTTT
J: TRBJ2-4; size: many; length: 12; V: TRBV5-4; D: .; CDR3: CASRGEKNIQYF; DNA: TGTGCCAGCCGTGGGGAGAAAAACATTCAGTACTTC
J: TRBJ2-5; size: many; length: 13; V: TRBV12-3/TRBV12-4; D: .; CDR3: CASSLLAEETQYF; DNA: TGTGCCAGCAGTTTACTAGCAGAAGAGACCCAGTACTTC
J: TRBJ2-2; size: many; length: 15; V: TRBV2; D: .; CDR3: CASSEDLGQVGELFF; DNA: TGTGCCAGCAGTGAAGATCTGGGGCAGGTCGGGGAGCTGTTTTTT
J: TRBJ2-1; size: few; length: 15; V: TRBV15; D: TRBD2; CDR3: CATSGGLAVDNEQFF; DNA: TGTGCCACCAGCGGGGGACTAGCGGTTGACAATGAGCAGTTCTTC
J: TRBJ2-3; size: many; length: 13; V: TRBV7-2; D: .; CDR3: CASSSVRADTQYF; DNA: TGTGCCAGCAGCTCCGTTCGAGCAGATACGCAGTATTTT
J: TRBJ2-3; size: .; length: 16; V: TRBV9; D: TRBD1; CDR3: CASSRNRDRATDTQYF; DNA: TGTGCCAGCAGTAGGAACCGGGACAGGGCCACAGATACGCAGTATTTT
J: TRBJ2-3; size: few; length: 13; V: TRBV7-3; D: .; CDR3: CASSGGNTDTQYF; DNA: TGTGCCAGCTCTGGCGGGAACACAGATACGCAGTATTTT
J: TRBJ2-3; size: once; length: 15; V: TRBV2; D: TRBD2; CDR3: CASRGLGTRADTQYF; DNA: TGTGCCAGCAGGGGGCTTGGGACTAGAGCAGATACGCAGTATTTT
J: TRBJ2-1; size: few; length: 13; V: TRBV20-1; D: .; CDR3: CSVTKPVVNEQFF; DNA: TGCAGTGTGACTAAGCCCGTCGTCAATGAGCAGTTCTTC
J: TRBJ2-5; size: .; length: 15; V: TRBV30; D: TRBD1; CDR3: CAWSISGTGGETQYF; DNA: TGTGCCTGGAGTATTTCCGGGACAGGGGGGGAGACCCAGTACTTC
J: TRBJ2-7; size: many; length: 13; V: TRBV20-1; D: .; CDR3: CSAREGGAGEQYF; DNA: TGCAGTGCTAGAGAGGGGGGGGCTGGCGAGCAGTACTTC
J: TRBJ2-3; size: few; length: 13; V: TRBV7-9; D: TRBD1; CDR3: CASSSTGADTQYF; DNA: TGTGCCAGCAGCTCTACAGGGGCAGATACGCAGTATTTT
J: TRBJ2-5; size: many; length: 16; V: TRBV20-1; D: TRBD2; CDR3: CSARVVAGGRSETQYF; DNA: TGCAGTGCTAGGGTAGTAGCGGGAGGCCGGTCGGAGACCCAGTACTTC
J: TRBJ2-5; size: many; length: 14; V: TRBV3-1; D: .; CDR3: CASSQAASKETQYF; DNA: TGTGCCAGCAGCCAAGCGGCTAGCAAGGAGACCCAGTACTTC
J: TRBJ1-3; size: few; length: 13; V: TRBV7-9; D: .; CDR3: CASSLKSGNTIYF; DNA: TGTGCCAGCAGCTTAAAATCTGGAAACACCATATATTTT
J: TRBJ2-1; size: many; length: 14; V: TRBV12-3/TRBV12-4; D: TRBD2; CDR3: CASGGSTSYNEQFF; DNA: TGTGCCAGCGGCGGGAGTACTTCCTACAATGAGCAGTTCTTC
J: TRBJ2-3; size: many; length: 16; V: TRBV28; D: TRBD2; CDR3: CASSSAAGGGTDTQYF; DNA: TGTGCCAGCAGTTCAGCAGCGGGAGGTGGCACAGATACGCAGTATTTT
J: TRBJ2-1; size: many; length: 16; V: TRBV14; D: .; CDR3: CASSQDQPPRSIEQFF; DNA: TGTGCCAGCAGCCAAGATCAGCCTCCTAGGTCAATTGAGCAGTTCTTC